What follows describes a single TCR beta chain. Its specificity is not known. The sample originates from a study of vaccination and CD4 T cells after COVID-19. Whole-study findings and limits: Within the convalescent patients, a median around 84% of the SARS-CoV-2-reactive clones were ones that appeared only post-vaccination.

Sequencing of DNA taken from cultured CD4+ T cells relied on the Oncomine TCR Beta short-read assay. TCRdb re-called the PCR reads through MiXCR, storing one row per CDR3 protein. The sample contains approximately 6,700 distinct CDR3 sequences, around 50% of which appear only once. Trimming took 6 bases from V and 2 from J, leaving 5 bases between them. CDR3 size: 11 residues. The germline V gene encodes CDR1 DFQATT and CDR2 SNEGSKA (reference sequence). Treatment described: approximately nine-day PBMC culture with coronavirus spike peptide pools or control peptides (ViraFEST assay). The sequencing input was CD4+ T cells from blood, cultured in vitro. The genes are TRBV20-1 and TRBJ2-1; the D is unclear. The receptor was derived from a human donor who had recovered from COVID-19. The CDR3 nucleotides read TGCAGTGCACCCACCTACAATGAGCAGTTCTTC. Its protein product is CSAPTYNEQFF.